Shown below are 2 T cell receptor beta chains from a single sample sequenced in a study of T cell responses to AZD1222 COVID-19 vaccine. Profiled with immunoSEQ multiplex PCR; TCRdb holds only in-frame clones, not every one. Of 160,000 or so clones listed, about 92% were seen once; the top ten hold less than 1.3%. The sequencing here drew on peripheral blood, taken 28 days after the second AZD1222 dose. Receptor source: an adult who received the AZD1222 COVID-19 vaccine.

V gene TRBV27 combines with J gene TRBJ1-1; D call uncertain. V was clipped by 4 bases and J by 0 bases, with 9 bases between them. This CDR3 contains 14 residues. Per germline, CDR1 MNHEY and CDR2 SMNVEV (reference sequence). The CDR3 DNA follows: TGTGCCAGCAGTTCCGGAGGCCTGAACACTGAAGCTTTCTTT. The encoded protein is CASSSGGLNTEAFF.

This chain links TRBV5-1 with TRBJ1-1; TRBD1 agrees at 10 bases. This CDR3 has 14 amino acids. Germline V gene sequence: CDR1 SGHRS, CDR2 YFSETQ. Trimming at V came to 4 bases and at J to 10 bases, leaving 10 bases not matched to a gene. This CDR3 is CASSIGTGEGLAFF. CDR3 coding DNA: TGCGCCAGCAGCATAGGGACAGGGGAAGGGCTAGCTTTCTTT.